This TCR beta chain was obtained from a study of T-cell reconstitution after alpha-beta-depleted transplantation in children. Whole-study findings and limits: Surviving recipient T cells and intrathymic progenitors accounted for some patients' high TCRbeta diversity at day 60. A year post-transplant, T-cell counts and diversity derived mostly from newly produced T cells. Several hundred graft clones that had expanded were reportedly the source of alpha-beta T cells about two months after transplant.

Unique molecular identifiers were used to barcode this TCRbeta library. Via MiXCR, TCRdb re-called the PCR reads, giving one row per CDR3 protein. This sample has about a million distinct CDR3 sequences, with roughly 31% found just once. Worth noting for this clonotype: Antigen unknown.

The sequencing used PBMCs, mostly from graft donor cells, collected 360 days after TCRalphabeta/CD19-depleted stem cell transplant. This TCR was sampled from a boy under two years old who had a stem cell transplant for SCID, so the T cells may come from the graft donor.

CDR3 DNA: TGTGCCAGCAGTGAAGACCTAGCGGGGGCGGTTGAGCAGTTCTTC. As protein: CASSEDLAGAVEQFF. The J gene is TRBJ2-1, the V gene TRBV2; 10 positions agree with TRBD2. Germline CDR1 reads SNHLY; CDR2 reads FYNNEI. This CDR3 has 15 amino acids. With V trimmed by 1 base and J by 9 bases, 6 bases remained unmatched.